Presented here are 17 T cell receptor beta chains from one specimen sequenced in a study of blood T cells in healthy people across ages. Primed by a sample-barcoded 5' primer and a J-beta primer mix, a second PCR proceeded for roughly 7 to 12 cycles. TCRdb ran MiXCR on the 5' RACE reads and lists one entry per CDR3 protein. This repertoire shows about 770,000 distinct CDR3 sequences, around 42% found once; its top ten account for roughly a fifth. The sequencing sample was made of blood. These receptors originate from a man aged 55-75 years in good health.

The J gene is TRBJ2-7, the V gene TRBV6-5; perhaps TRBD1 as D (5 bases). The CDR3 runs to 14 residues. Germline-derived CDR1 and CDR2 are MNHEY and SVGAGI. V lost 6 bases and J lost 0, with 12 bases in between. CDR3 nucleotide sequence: TGTGCCAGCAGAAGAACAGGAACCTCCTACGAGCAGTACTTC. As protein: CASRRTGTSYEQYF.

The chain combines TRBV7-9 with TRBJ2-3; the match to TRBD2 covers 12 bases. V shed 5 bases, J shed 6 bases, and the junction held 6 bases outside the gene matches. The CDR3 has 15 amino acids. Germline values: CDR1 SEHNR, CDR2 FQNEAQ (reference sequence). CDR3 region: CASSPRLAGDDTQYF. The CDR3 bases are TGTGCCAGCAGCCCCAGACTAGCGGGGGACGATACGCAGTATTTT.

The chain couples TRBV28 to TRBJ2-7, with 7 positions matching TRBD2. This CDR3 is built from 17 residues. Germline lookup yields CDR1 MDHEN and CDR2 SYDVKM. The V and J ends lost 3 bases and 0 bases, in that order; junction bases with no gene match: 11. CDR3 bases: TGTGCCAGCAGTTTTCGCCGGGGGGAGTCGAGCTCCTACGAGCAGTACTTC. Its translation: CASSFRRGESSSYEQYF.

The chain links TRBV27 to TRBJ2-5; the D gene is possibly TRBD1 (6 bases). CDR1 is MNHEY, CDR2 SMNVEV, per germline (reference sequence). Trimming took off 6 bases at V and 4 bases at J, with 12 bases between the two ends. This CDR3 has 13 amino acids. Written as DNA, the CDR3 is TGTGCCAGCAGATCGTCAGGGGCAGAGACCCAGTACTTC. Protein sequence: CASRSSGAETQYF.

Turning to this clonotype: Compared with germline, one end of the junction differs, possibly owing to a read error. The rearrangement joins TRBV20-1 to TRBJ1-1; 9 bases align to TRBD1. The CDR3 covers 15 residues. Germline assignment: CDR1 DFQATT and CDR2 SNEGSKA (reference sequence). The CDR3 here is CSARSLGTGSSETFF. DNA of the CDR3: TGCAGTGCTAGATCCCTAGGGACAGGGTCATCTGAAACTTTCTTT.

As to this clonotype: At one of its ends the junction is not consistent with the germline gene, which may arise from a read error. Here the CDR3 DNA reads TGTGCCAGCAGCTTAAATGGGGGCACCGATACGCAGTATTTT. Its protein product is CASSLNGGTDTQYF. J is TRBJ2-3 and V is TRBV7-9; tentative D call: TRBD1 (6 bases). Looked up from germline, CDR1 is SEHNR and CDR2 is FQNEAQ (reference sequence). This CDR3 is 14 amino acids long.

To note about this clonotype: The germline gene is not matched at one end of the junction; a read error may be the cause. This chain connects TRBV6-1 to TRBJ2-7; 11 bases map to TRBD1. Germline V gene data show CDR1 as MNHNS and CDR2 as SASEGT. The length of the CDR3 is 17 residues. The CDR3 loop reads CVSSDPSRTGGTYEQYF. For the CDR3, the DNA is TGTGTCAGCAGTGATCCTTCCAGGACAGGGGGCACCTACGAGCAGTACTTC.

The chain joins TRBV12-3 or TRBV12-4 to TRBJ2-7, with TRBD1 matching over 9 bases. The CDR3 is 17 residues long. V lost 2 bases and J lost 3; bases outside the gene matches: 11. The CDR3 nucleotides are TGTGCCAGCAGTTTAAGGGGACAGGGTTTCCCCTACTACGAGCAGTACTTC. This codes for CASSLRGQGFPYYEQYF.

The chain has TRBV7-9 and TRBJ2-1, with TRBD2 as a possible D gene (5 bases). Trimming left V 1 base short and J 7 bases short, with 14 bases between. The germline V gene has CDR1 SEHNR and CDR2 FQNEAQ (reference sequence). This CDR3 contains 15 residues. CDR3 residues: CASSLGLLGKNEQFF. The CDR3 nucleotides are TGTGCCAGCAGCTTAGGTTTACTAGGGAAGAATGAGCAGTTCTTC.

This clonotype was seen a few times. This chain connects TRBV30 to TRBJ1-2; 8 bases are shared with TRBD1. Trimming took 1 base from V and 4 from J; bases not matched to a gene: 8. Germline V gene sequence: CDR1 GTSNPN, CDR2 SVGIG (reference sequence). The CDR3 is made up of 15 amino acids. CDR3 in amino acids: CAWSEPGGLSYGYTF. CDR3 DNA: TGTGCCTGGAGTGAACCAGGGGGCCTGAGCTATGGCTACACCTTC.

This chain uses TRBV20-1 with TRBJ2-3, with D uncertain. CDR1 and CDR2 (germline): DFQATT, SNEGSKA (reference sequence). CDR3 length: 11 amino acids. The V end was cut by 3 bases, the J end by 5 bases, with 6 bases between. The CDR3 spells CSASLKDTQYF. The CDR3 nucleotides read TGCAGTGCTAGCCTTAAAGATACGCAGTATTTT.

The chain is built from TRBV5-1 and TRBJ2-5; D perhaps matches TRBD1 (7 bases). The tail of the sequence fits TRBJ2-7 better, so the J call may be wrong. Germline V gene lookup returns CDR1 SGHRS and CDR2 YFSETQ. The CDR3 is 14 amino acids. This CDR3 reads CASSLGQEGNEQYF. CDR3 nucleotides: TGCGCCAGCAGCCTCGGACAGGAGGGCAACGAGCAGTACTTC.

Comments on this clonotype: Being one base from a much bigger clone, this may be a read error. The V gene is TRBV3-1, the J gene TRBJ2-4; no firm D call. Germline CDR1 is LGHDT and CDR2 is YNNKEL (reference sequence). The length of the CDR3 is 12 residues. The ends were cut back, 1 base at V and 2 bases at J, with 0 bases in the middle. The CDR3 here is CASSQAKNIQYF. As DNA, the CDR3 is TGTGCCAGCAGCCAAGCCAAAAACATTCAGTACTTC.

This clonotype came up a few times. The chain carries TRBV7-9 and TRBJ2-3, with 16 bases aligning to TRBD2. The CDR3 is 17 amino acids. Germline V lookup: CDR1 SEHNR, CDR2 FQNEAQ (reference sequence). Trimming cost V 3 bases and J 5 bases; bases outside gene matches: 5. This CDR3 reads CASSFGTSGGAVDTQYF. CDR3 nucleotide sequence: TGTGCCAGCAGCTTCGGGACTAGCGGGGGGGCCGTAGATACGCAGTATTTT.

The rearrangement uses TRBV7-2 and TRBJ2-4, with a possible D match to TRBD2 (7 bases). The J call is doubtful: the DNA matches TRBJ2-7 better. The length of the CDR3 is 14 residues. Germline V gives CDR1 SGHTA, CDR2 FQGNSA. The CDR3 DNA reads TGTGCCAGCAGCTCCCCGGGGGGCAGGGACGAGCAGTACTTC. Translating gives CASSSPGGRDEQYF.

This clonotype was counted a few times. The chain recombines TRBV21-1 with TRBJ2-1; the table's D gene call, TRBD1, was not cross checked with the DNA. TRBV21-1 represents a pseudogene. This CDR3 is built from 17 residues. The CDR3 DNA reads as TGTGCCAGCAGCCCCCATCAGGGGGACCTCTCCTACAATGAGCAGTTCTTC. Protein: CASSPHQGDLSYNEQFF.

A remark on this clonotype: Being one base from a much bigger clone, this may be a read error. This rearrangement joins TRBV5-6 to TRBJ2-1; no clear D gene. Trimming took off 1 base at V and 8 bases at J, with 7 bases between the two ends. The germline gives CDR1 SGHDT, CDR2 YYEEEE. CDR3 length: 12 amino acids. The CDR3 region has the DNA TGTGCCAGCAGCTTGTGTGGGGATGAGCAGTTCTTC. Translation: CASSLCGDEQFF.